A selection of T cell receptor beta chains follows, all from one sample in a study of blood T cell repertoires in COVID-19. Sequencing used immunoSEQ multiplex PCR; TCRdb keeps in-frame clones, though not all of them. The sample holds 45,000 to 65,000 clones, roughly four fifths seen once. Sequenced material: peripheral blood. The receptors come from a man aged 60 to 69 with acute or convalescent COVID-19. CDR3s include the opening cysteine and the closing phenylalanine or tryptophan. The order of the fields is J gene, D gene, clone size, V gene, CDR3 length, CDR3 DNA, CDR3 protein. The D gene is left open where the match is weak. Clone size appears in some rows only: once, few, many, or a class for an expanded clone.

TRBJ1-4	TRBD1	-	TRBV6-5	14	TGTGCCAGCAGCTCGGGACAGGGAAGTGAAAAACTGTTTTTT	CASSSGQGSEKLFF
TRBJ1-5	-	-	TRBV7-8	15	TGTGCCAGCACCGACGGGGGGGGAAATAATCAGCCCCAGCATTTT	CASTDGGGNNQPQHF
TRBJ1-5	-	-	TRBV19	14	TGTGCCAGTAGTACTCGACAGGCCCACGAGCCCCAGCATTTT	CASSTRQAHEPQHF
TRBJ1-4	TRBD1	-	TRBV19	16	TGTGCCAGTAGTTTTCCGGGACAGGGATTGAATGAAAAACTGTTTTTT	CASSFPGQGLNEKLFF
TRBJ1-2	-	-	TRBV6-5	14	TGTGCCAGCAGTTACGAAGGGGGTGCCTATGGCTACACCTTC	CASSYEGGAYGYTF
TRBJ1-4	-	-	TRBV29-1	13	TGCAGCGTTTTGGGGGGTGGGGACGGAAAACTGTTTTTT	CSVLGGGDGKLFF
TRBJ1-2	-	-	TRBV2	14	TGTGCCAGCTCGGCTGACAGTGCTAACTATGGCTACACCTTC	CASSADSANYGYTF
TRBJ2-7	TRBD2	-	TRBV6-5	13	TGTGCCAGCAGTTGGAGCGGGGCCTACGAGCAGTACTTC	CASSWSGAYEQYF
TRBJ2-2	TRBD1	-	TRBV11-2	14	TGTGCCAGCAGCAAGGGGACAGGGACCGGGGAGCTGTTTTTT	CASSKGTGTGELFF
TRBJ1-2	-	-	TRBV14	13	TGTGCCAGCAGCTCTACAGGGCCTTGGGGCTACACCTTC	CASSSTGPWGYTF
TRBJ2-7	TRBD1	-	TRBV9	14	TGTGCCAGCAGCCCCCGCGGGACAGGGCATGAGCAGTACTTC	CASSPRGTGHEQYF
TRBJ2-5	TRBD2	-	TRBV24-1	15	TGTGCCACCAGTCCGACTAGCGGGGGAAAAAAGACCCAGTACTTC	CATSPTSGGKKTQYF
TRBJ1-5	-	-	TRBV24-1	16	TGTGCCACCAGTGAGGTGTCCACGGGAAGCAATCAGCCCCAGCATTTT	CATSEVSTGSNQPQHF
TRBJ2-3	-	-	TRBV19	13	TGTGCCAGTAGTCTTCAGGACAGAGATACGCAGTATTTT	CASSLQDRDTQYF
TRBJ2-7	-	-	TRBV5-1	14	TGCGCCAGCAGCTTACAGGGCCAGGCCTACGAGCAGTACTTC	CASSLQGQAYEQYF
TRBJ2-1	TRBD1	once	TRBV29-1	16	TGCAGCGCCCGGTCGACAGGGGGGGGAATTGGGAATGAGCAGTTCTTC	CSARSTGGGIGNEQFF
TRBJ2-2	-	-	TRBV5-1	15	TGCGCCAGCAGCCCCCCCTCCGGGGAAACCGGGGAGCTGTTTTTT	CASSPPSGETGELFF
TRBJ2-4	TRBD1	-	TRBV7-2	17	TGTGCCAGCAGCTTTAGACAGGGGGCTCTAGCCAAAAACATTCAGTACTTC	CASSFRQGALAKNIQYF
TRBJ2-3	TRBD2	-	TRBV2	14	TGTGCCAGCAGTCGGACTAGCGGAGTAGATACGCAGTATTTT	CASSRTSGVDTQYF
TRBJ1-1	-	-	TRBV12-5	14	TGTGCTAGTGGTCACGGGGGGATGAACACTGAAGCTTTCTTT	CASGHGGMNTEAFF
TRBJ1-5	-	-	TRBV6-5	14	TGTGCCAGCATCCAAGGGGGAGTAAGTCAGCCCCAGCATTTT	CASIQGGVSQPQHF
TRBJ1-3	-	-	TRBV4-1	18	TGCGTCAGCAGCCAAGTTCGCATTGTACGGGGCTCTGGAAACACCATATATTTT	CVSSQVRIVRGSGNTIYF
TRBJ1-6	TRBD1	-	TRBV13	15	TGTGCCAGCAGCTTTAAGGGACAGTATAATTCACCCCTCCACTTT	CASSFKGQYNSPLHF
TRBJ1-2	TRBD1	once	TRBV7-2	12	TGTGCCAGCAGTCGGGACAGGGAGGGCTACACCTTC	CASSRDREGYTF
TRBJ1-1	-	few	TRBV27	13	TGTGCCAGCAGTTTCGGGATGAGTACTGAAGCTTTCTTT	CASSFGMSTEAFF
TRBJ2-7	-	-	TRBV5-1	14	TGCGCCAGCAGCTTGACAGGGACCGCCTACGAGCAGTACTTC	CASSLTGTAYEQYF
TRBJ2-1	-	-	TRBV6-5	15	TGTGCCAGCAGTTACTCGATGAGGGGGAGGGATGAGCAGTTCTTC	CASSYSMRGRDEQFF
TRBJ2-6	-	-	TRBV5-1	17	TGCGCCAGCAGCTTGGGGAAGGGGAACTCTGGGGCCAACGTCCTGACTTTC	CASSLGKGNSGANVLTF
TRBJ1-3	TRBD1	-	TRBV18	14	TGTGCCAGCTCACCCACGGACAGGGGAAACACCATATATTTT	CASSPTDRGNTIYF
TRBJ2-1	-	-	TRBV11-2	15	TGTGCCAGCAGCTTTGCCCCCGACAGGTACAATGAGCAGTTCTTC	CASSFAPDRYNEQFF
TRBJ1-5	-	-	TRBV12-3/TRBV12-4	13	TGTGCCAGCAGGCCGACAGGATATGAGCCCCAGCATTTT	CASRPTGYEPQHF
TRBJ1-4	TRBD1	-	TRBV5-1	15	TGCGCCAGCAAATTACAGGGGGCGGGTAATGAAAAACTGTTTTTT	CASKLQGAGNEKLFF
TRBJ1-2	TRBD1	once	TRBV5-1	14	TGCGCCAGCAGCGTGAACAGGGGGCGGGAAGGCTACACCTTC	CASSVNRGREGYTF
TRBJ1-1	TRBD1	-	TRBV24-1	16	TGTGCCACCAGTGGAGATGAGAACAGGGGAAACACTGAAGCTTTCTTT	CATSGDENRGNTEAFF
TRBJ2-2	TRBD1	-	TRBV7-3	15	TGTGCCAGCAGCCCCATCGGGACAGCCACCGGGGAGCTGTTTTTT	CASSPIGTATGELFF
TRBJ2-1	-	once	TRBV5-1	15	TGCGCCAGCTCGGACGGGAGCAGCTCCTACAATGAGCAGTTCTTC	CASSDGSSSYNEQFF
TRBJ1-2	-	-	TRBV5-1	14	TGCGCCAGCAGCTTGGGACTTTTTAACTATGGCTACACCTTC	CASSLGLFNYGYTF
TRBJ1-2	TRBD1	-	TRBV2	14	TGTGCCAGCAGTGGGCAGGGGGGAACCTATGGCTACACCTTC	CASSGQGGTYGYTF
TRBJ1-4	-	once	TRBV7-7	15	TGTGCCAGCAGTTACAGGGAACAGAGAGTTGAAAAACTGTTTTTT	CASSYREQRVEKLFF
TRBJ1-2	-	few	TRBV10-3	13	TGTGCCATCAGCCGGGTCCTTGGCGATGGCTACACCTTC	CAISRVLGDGYTF
TRBJ2-5	-	-	TRBV5-1	14	TGCGCCAGCAGCCCACGCTTAGTCCAAGAGACCCAGTACTTC	CASSPRLVQETQYF
TRBJ1-3	-	-	TRBV28	12	TGTGCCAGCTCATCAGTCGGAAACACCATATATTTT	CASSSVGNTIYF
TRBJ2-5	TRBD1	-	TRBV15	17	TGTGCCACCAGCAGAATGACAGGGGCATCCCTAAGCGAGACCCAGTACTTC	CATSRMTGASLSETQYF
TRBJ2-5	-	-	TRBV30	12	TGTGCCTGGGACGGGGGTTCGGAGACCCAGTACTTC	CAWDGGSETQYF
TRBJ2-7	-	-	TRBV27	11	TGTGCCAGCAGGAGAGGCCACGAGCAGTACTTC	CASRRGHEQYF
TRBJ1-1	-	-	TRBV2	13	TGTGCCAGCAGGCGGACAGAAAACACTGAAGCTTTCTTT	CASRRTENTEAFF
TRBJ1-1	-	few	TRBV7-3	14	TGTGCCAGCAGCTCTCTAGCCGGGACAAGGGAAGCTTTCTTT	CASSSLAGTREAFF
TRBJ2-1	TRBD2	-	TRBV15	16	TGTGCCACCAGACTGACTAGCTTTAGCTCCTACAATGAGCAGTTCTTC	CATRLTSFSSYNEQFF
TRBJ2-2	-	once	TRBV6-5	15	TGTGCCACCCTCGGGGGGCCCTTTGAGACCGGGGAGCTGTTTTTT	CATLGGPFETGELFF